The TCR beta chain described here comes from a study of T cell responses to AZD1222 COVID-19 vaccine. Study-wide results and limits: Repertoire sampling was restricted to post-peak T cell response timepoints.

Germline V gene data show CDR1 as SGHAT and CDR2 as FQNNGV. The CDR3 sequence is 15 residues long. Trimming pared 5 bases from V and 0 bases from J, leaving 13 bases between. Regarding this clone: The antigen is undetermined.

Profiling relied on immunoSEQ multiplex PCR, and the TCRdb table lists in-frame clones only, not all of them. The sample shows more than 140,000 clones, about nine tenths of them seen only once. Material: peripheral blood, obtained on day 0 of MenACWY control vaccination. The J gene is TRBJ1-2, the V gene TRBV11-2; no definite D call. The clonotype was recovered from an adult in good health. CDR3 coding DNA: TGTGCCAGCAGCAAGGACGGCCTGACTAACTATGGCTACACCTTC. Protein product: CASSKDGLTNYGYTF.